This TCR beta chain was sequenced in a study of PD-1 blockade in classical Hodgkin lymphoma. Study observations and caveats: CD4+ TCR diversity rose significantly by C4D1, and CD8+ TCR diversity did not. For complete responders, baseline diversity was comparable to that of newly diagnosed patients.

This CDR3 spans 15 amino acids. V was shortened by 0 bases and J by 4 bases, with 12 bases between the two germline ends. CDR1 is SGHRS, CDR2 YFSETQ, per germline. Clones were sequenced by immunoSEQ multiplex PCR, and TCRdb holds only the in-frame ones, with some missing. The table has fewer than 100,000 clones, over 85% seen once. Relapse was seen in all patients after autologous stem cell transplantation, and brentuximab vedotin exposure was variable. This clone has a handful of counts. What it binds is unknown. The sequences come from peripheral blood mononuclear cells (PBMCs), collected at baseline. The clonotype comes from a human donor with classical Hodgkin lymphoma. The chain recombines TRBV5-1 with TRBJ2-3; D gene uncertain. This chain's CDR3 is CASSLGGNAADTQYF. The CDR3 DNA sequence: TGCGCCAGCAGCTTGGGTGGGAATGCGGCAGATACGCAGTATTTT. Using reference TRBV5-1 and TRBJ2-3 for the parts outside the CDR3, the full variable domain is KAGVTQTPRYLIKTRGQQVTLSCSPISGHRSVSWYQQTPGQGLQFLFEYFSETQRNKGNFPGRFSGRQFSNSRSEMNVSTLELGDSALYLCASSLGGNAADTQYFGPGTRLTVL.